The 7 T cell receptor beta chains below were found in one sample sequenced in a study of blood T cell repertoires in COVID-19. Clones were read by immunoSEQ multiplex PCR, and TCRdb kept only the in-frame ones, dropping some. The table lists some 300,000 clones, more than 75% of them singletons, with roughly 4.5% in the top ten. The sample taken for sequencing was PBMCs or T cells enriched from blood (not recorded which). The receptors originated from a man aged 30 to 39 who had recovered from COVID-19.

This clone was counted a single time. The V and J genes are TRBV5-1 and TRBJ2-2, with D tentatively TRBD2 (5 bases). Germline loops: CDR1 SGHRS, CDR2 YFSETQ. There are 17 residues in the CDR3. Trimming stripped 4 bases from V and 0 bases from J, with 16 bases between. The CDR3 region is CASSLGWVSANTGELFF. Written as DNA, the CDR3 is TGCGCCAGCAGCCTAGGGTGGGTTAGCGCGAACACCGGGGAGCTGTTTTTT.

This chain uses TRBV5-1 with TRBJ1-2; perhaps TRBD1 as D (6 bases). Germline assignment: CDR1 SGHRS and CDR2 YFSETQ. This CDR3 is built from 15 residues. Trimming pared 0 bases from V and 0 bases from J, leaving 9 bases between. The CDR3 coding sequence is TGCGCCAGCAGCTTGGTAGCAGGGGCTAACTATGGCTACACCTTC. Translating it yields CASSLVAGANYGYTF.

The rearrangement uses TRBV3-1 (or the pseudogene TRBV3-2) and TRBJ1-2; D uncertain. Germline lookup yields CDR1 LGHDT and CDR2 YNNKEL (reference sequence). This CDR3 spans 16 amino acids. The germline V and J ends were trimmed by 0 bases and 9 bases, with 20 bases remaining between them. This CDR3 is CASSQDGYSRTGSYTF. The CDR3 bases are TGTGCCAGCAGCCAAGACGGGTATAGCCGGACCGGGAGCTACACCTTC.

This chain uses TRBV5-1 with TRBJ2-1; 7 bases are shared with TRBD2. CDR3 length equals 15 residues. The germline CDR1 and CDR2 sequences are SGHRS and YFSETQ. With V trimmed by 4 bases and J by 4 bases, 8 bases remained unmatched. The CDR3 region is CASSLLAAEYNEQFF. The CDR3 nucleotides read TGCGCCAGCAGCCTGCTAGCGGCCGAATACAATGAGCAGTTCTTC.

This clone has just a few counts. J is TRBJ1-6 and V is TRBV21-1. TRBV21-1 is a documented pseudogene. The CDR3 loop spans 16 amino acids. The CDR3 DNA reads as TGTGCCAGCAGAAGGGAGGGGGGTATGAAGAATTCACCCCTCCACTTT. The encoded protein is CASRREGGMKNSPLHF.

The chain's CDR3 is CASSYSRADTQYF. CDR3 DNA sequence: TGTGCCAGCAGTTACTCCAGGGCCGATACGCAGTATTTT. V is TRBV27 and J is TRBJ2-3; maybe TRBD1 (5 bases). V dropped 4 bases and J dropped 6 bases, with 11 bases sitting between them. The CDR3 contains 13 residues. The germline CDR1 and CDR2 sequences are MNHEY and SMNVEV (reference sequence).

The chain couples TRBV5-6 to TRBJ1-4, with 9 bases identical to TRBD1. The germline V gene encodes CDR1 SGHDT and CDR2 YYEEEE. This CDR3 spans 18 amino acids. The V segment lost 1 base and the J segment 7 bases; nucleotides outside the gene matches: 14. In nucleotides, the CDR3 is TGTGCCAGCAGCTTGACAGGGGGCCACTTCTCCGGGGGTGAAAAACTGTTTTTT. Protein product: CASSLTGGHFSGGEKLFF.